Here is one TCR beta chain with its context. Its antigen remains unidentified. The repertoire was sequenced with immunoSEQ multiplex PCR; TCRdb's copy has only in-frame clones and lacks some. This table has approximately 46,000 clones, about three quarters appearing once. This entry comes from a study of PD-1 blockade in classical Hodgkin lymphoma. Study-level points and caveats: At C4D1, TCR diversity had climbed significantly for CD4+ cells, though not for CD8+ cells. Diminished baseline TCR diversity has been reported in newly diagnosed patients relative to healthy donors. Later analyses included only patients treated at least 1 year post-ASCT.

The patients all showed relapse after autologous stem cell transplantation, while their brentuximab vedotin exposure varied. Best responses included complete response and partial response; otherwise, the best response was progressive disease. The receptor was derived from a human donor with classical Hodgkin lymphoma. The material sequenced was peripheral blood mononuclear cells (PBMCs), taken at baseline.

The CDR3 spells CASSPGQGELDGANVLTF. Written as DNA, the CDR3 is TGTGCCAGCTCACCGGGACAGGGGGAGTTAGATGGGGCCAACGTCCTGACTTTC. The chain is built from TRBV18 and TRBJ2-6; TRBD1 matches at 11 bases. Germline CDR1 reads KGHSH; CDR2 reads LQKENI. J lost 3 bases, V lost 3 bases, and 7 bases had no gene match. The CDR3 consists of 18 residues.